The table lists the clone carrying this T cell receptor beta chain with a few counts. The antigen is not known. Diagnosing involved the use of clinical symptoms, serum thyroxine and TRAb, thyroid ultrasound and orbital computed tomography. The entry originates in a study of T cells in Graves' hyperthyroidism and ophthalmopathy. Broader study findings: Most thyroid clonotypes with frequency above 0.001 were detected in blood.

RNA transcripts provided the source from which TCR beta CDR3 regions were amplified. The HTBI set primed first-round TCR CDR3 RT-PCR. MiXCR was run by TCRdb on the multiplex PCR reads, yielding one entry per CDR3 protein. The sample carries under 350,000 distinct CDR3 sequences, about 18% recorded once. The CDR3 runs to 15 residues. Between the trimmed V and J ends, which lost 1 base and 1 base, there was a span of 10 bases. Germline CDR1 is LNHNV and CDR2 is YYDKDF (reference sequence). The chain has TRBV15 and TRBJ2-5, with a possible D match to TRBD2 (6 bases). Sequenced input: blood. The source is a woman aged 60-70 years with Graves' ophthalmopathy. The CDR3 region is CATSRAGGTQETQYF. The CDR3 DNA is TGTGCCACCAGCAGAGCTGGGGGGACCCAAGAGACCCAGTACTTC.